The clone carrying this T cell receptor beta chain was counted between two and nine times. Per germline, CDR1 SEHNR and CDR2 FQNEAQ (reference sequence). Trimming cost V 5 bases and J 4 bases; bases outside gene matches: 3. There are 14 residues in the CDR3. The entry originates in a study of patients and donors after allogeneic stem cell transplantation. TCRdb re-derived calls from the RT-PCR reads in MiXCR, one entry per CDR3 protein. Here the sample spans about 400,000 distinct CDR3 sequences, roughly 17% being singletons. This sequence originates from a human donor who was either an allogeneic HSCT recipient or a stem cell or donor lymphocyte infusion donor (not recorded which). It is not recorded whose cells these are; they may come from a transplant donor. The chain uses TRBV7-9 and TRBJ1-1, with 11 bases identical to TRBD1. The specimen was blood, either unsorted or a sorted T cell fraction (not recorded which). CDR3 coding DNA: TGTGCCAGCAGCGGACAGGGGGCGCGCACTGAAGCTTTCTTT. It encodes CASSGQGARTEAFF.